Each of the 8 T cell receptor beta chains below was sequenced from the same sample in a study of shared clonotypes between healthy human individuals. The repertoire was sequenced with immunoSEQ multiplex PCR; TCRdb's copy has only in-frame clones and lacks some. Here the sample spans more than 2 million clones, 90% to 95% being singletons. Sequencing was done on a sample of naive CD4+ T cells sorted from blood. Subset meaning: CD45RA+ positively selected. All receptors come from a man between 18 and 35 years old in good health.

The V and J genes are TRBV4-1 and TRBJ2-7; unclear D gene. The V gene's germline CDR1 is MGHRA and CDR2 YSYEKL. The CDR3 spans 13 residues. V lost 1 base and J 3 bases, leaving 7 bases between the germline ends. This CDR3 reads CASSQGRYYEQYF. CDR3 sequence (DNA): TGCGCCAGCAGCCAAGGCAGATACTACGAGCAGTACTTC.

The chain has TRBV7-2 and TRBJ2-1; D is undetermined. The CDR3 is made up of 13 amino acids. Between the trimmed V and J ends, which lost 6 bases and 4 bases, there was a span of 10 bases. The V gene's germline CDR1 is SGHTA and CDR2 FQGNSA. CDR3 protein: CASRGQRYNEQFF. CDR3 DNA sequence: TGTGCCAGCAGGGGCCAGAGATACAATGAGCAGTTCTTC.

This clone was recorded once. The chain carries TRBV6-5 and TRBJ2-7, with D maybe TRBD1 (7 bases). CDR3 length: 14 residues. The germline V and J ends were trimmed by 6 bases and 7 bases, with 19 bases remaining between them. The germline V gene has CDR1 MNHEY and CDR2 SVGAGI. In DNA form, the CDR3 reads TGTGCCAGCAGCACTACCAGGGGGGCGGGGGAGCAGTACTTC. As protein: CASSTTRGAGEQYF.

The chain joins TRBV6-5 to TRBJ1-4, with D uncertain. The germline V gene encodes CDR1 MNHEY and CDR2 SVGAGI. The CDR3 is 16 residues long. V lost 4 bases and J lost 3, with 15 bases in between. The CDR3 DNA sequence: TGTGCCAGCAGTTTACCCAGCATTTGGGCTAATGAAAAACTGTTTTTT. Protein product: CASSLPSIWANEKLFF.

The chain uses TRBV28 and TRBJ2-3; D may be TRBD2 (5 bases). V gave up 6 bases and J gave up 3 bases, with 19 bases separating them. This CDR3 is 16 amino acids long. Germline V lookup: CDR1 MDHEN, CDR2 SYDVKM. This CDR3 is CASSLTRGSGTDTQYF. CDR3 bases: TGTGCCAGCAGCCTTACAAGAGGGAGTGGAACAGATACGCAGTATTTT.

The chain carries TRBV30 and TRBJ2-2; 10 bases are a match to TRBD2. CDR1 is GTSNPN, CDR2 SVGIG, per germline (reference sequence). The CDR3 sequence is 15 residues long. Unmatched junction bases numbered 1, after V lost 0 bases and J lost 3 bases. The CDR3 region is CAWSVLAGYTGELFF. CDR3 DNA sequence: TGTGCCTGGAGTGTACTAGCGGGGTACACCGGGGAGCTGTTTTTT.

J is TRBJ1-5 and V is TRBV28; no clear D. Per germline, CDR1 MDHEN and CDR2 SYDVKM. The CDR3 contains 14 residues. Trimming removed 3 bases at V and 6 bases at J, with 12 bases between. CDR3 loop: CASSFYVGFQPQHF. The CDR3 region has the DNA TGTGCCAGCAGTTTCTACGTCGGTTTTCAGCCCCAGCATTTT. The full variable domain, completed using reference TRBV28 and TRBJ1-5, is DVKVTQSSRYLVKRTGEKVFLECVQDMDHENMFWYRQDPGLGLRLIYFSYDVKMKEKGDIPEGYSVSREKKERFSLILESASTNQTSMYLCASSFYVGFQPQHFGDGTRLSIL.

This clone has just a few counts. V gene TRBV6-5 combines with J gene TRBJ2-3; possibly TRBD1 for D (6 bases). CDR1 and CDR2 from the germline V gene are MNHEY and SVGAGI. V lost 6 bases and J 0 bases, leaving 13 bases between the germline ends. This CDR3 is built from 15 residues. DNA of the CDR3: TGTGCCAGCAGGTTACAGGGTTTGAGCACAGATACGCAGTATTTT. Its translation: CASRLQGLSTDTQYF.